This paragraph reports one T cell receptor (beta chain). Antigen: not known. Germline lookup yields CDR1 MNHEY and CDR2 SVGAGI. Trimming removed 3 bases from V and 3 bases from J; junction bases left unmatched: 12. The CDR3 is 17 amino acids. These data belong to a study of human T cells and chemical hapten exposure. Study background: Variation in per-sample TCR yields came mainly from small pooled library volume differences. Regarding the study as a whole: The number of TCRs above 1 in 1000 frequency did not change after DPC sensitization.

Unique molecular identifiers were affixed to discrete cDNA molecules within the library. Under the authors' procedure: TCR counts had a median of approximately 96,000 per sample and spanned roughly 23,224 to 690,600. One entry per CDR3 protein results from TCRdb running MiXCR on the 5' RACE reads. Clone size and V and J calls follow TCRdb, not the original study. Of 95,000 to 120,000 distinct CDR3 sequences in the sample, roughly 18% were seen once. Whole blood that had not been fractionated was the source of extracted total RNA. The gene calls are TRBV6-5 and TRBJ1-2; 8 nucleotides agree with TRBD1. The TCR sequence derives from a human donor in good health. The CDR3 DNA reads as TGTGCCAGCAGTTATGGAGCCACAGGGGGAGGAGACTATGGCTACACCTTC. As protein: CASSYGATGGGDYGYTF.